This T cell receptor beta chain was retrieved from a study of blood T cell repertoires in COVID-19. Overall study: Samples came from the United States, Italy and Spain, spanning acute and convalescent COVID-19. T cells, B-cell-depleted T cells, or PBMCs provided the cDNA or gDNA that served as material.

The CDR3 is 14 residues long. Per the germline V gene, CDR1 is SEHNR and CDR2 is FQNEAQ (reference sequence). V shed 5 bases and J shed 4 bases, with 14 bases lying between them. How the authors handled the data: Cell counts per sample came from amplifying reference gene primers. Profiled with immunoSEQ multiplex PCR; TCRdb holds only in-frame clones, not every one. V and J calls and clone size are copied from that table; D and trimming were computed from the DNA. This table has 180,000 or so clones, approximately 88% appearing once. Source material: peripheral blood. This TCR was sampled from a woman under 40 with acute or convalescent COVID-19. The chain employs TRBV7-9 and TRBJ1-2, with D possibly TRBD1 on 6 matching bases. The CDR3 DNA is TGTGCCAGCAGCGCCGTTCAGGGGATCTATGGCTACACCTTC. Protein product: CASSAVQGIYGYTF.